The 27 T cell receptor beta chains listed next were all sequenced from one sample in a study of OX40 agonist ivuxolimab in advanced cancers. Assay: immunoSEQ multiplex PCR; the TCRdb copy retains only in-frame clones and omits some. Here the sample spans fewer than 55,000 clones, 70% to 90% being singletons. This material consisted of CD4+ or CD8+ T cells sorted from blood, taken in a trial of the OX40 agonist ivuxolimab. These receptors were taken from an adult with an advanced solid tumor such as melanoma, head and neck, liver or kidney cancer.

This rearrangement joins TRBV6-1 to TRBJ1-5; D perhaps matches TRBD1 (6 bases). V was clipped by 3 bases and J by 0 bases, with 9 bases between them. Looked up from germline, CDR1 is MNHNS and CDR2 is SASEGT. The CDR3 extends over 15 amino acids. In DNA form, the CDR3 reads TGTGCCAGCAGTGAGGACAGAATTAGCAATCAGCCCCAGCATTTT. Translating it yields CASSEDRISNQPQHF.

The genes are TRBV6-5 and TRBJ2-7; a possible D gene is TRBD1 (6 bases). Germline V lookup: CDR1 MNHEY, CDR2 SVGAGI. This CDR3 has 14 residues. Trimming took 6 bases from V and 7 from J, leaving 19 bases between them. The CDR3 sequence is CASRDRTSSGEQYF. The CDR3 coding sequence is TGTGCCAGCAGAGACAGGACCTCCTCGGGGGAGCAGTACTTC.

The genes are TRBV27 and TRBJ2-1; 14 nucleotides match TRBD2. CDR3 size: 16 residues. After removal of 5 bases from V and 8 bases from J, the junction contained 8 bases not matched to a gene. Germline V CDR1 and CDR2: MNHEY, SMNVEV (reference sequence). This CDR3 is CASSTRTSGGWHEQFF. CDR3 coding DNA: TGTGCCAGCAGTACAAGGACTAGCGGGGGGTGGCATGAGCAGTTCTTC.

This clone was counted between two and nine times. The chain is built from TRBV7-9 and TRBJ1-1; D is unresolved. Germline loops: CDR1 SEHNR, CDR2 FQNEAQ (reference sequence). V dropped 5 bases and J dropped 8 bases, with 9 bases sitting between them. The CDR3 runs 11 residues. The CDR3 loop is CASSLKIEAFF. The CDR3 DNA follows: TGTGCCAGCAGCCTAAAGATCGAAGCTTTCTTT.

This chain links TRBV27 with TRBJ2-1; TRBD1 matches at 10 bases. V lost 3 bases, J lost 9 bases, and 5 bases stayed unmatched. The CDR3 extends over 14 amino acids. Germline assignment: CDR1 MNHEY and CDR2 SMNVEV (reference sequence). The CDR3 region is CASSFMGQGIEQFF. CDR3 DNA: TGTGCCAGCAGTTTTATGGGACAGGGGATTGAGCAGTTCTTC.

V is TRBV27 and J is TRBJ1-3; maybe TRBD1 (6 bases). The V end lost 7 bases, the J end lost 0 bases, and 13 bases lay between the germline ends. There are 15 residues in the CDR3. The V gene's germline CDR1 is MNHEY and CDR2 SMNVEV (reference sequence). The CDR3 DNA reads as TGTGCCAGCACCCCCCAAGGGGGCTCTGGAAACACCATATATTTT. Amino acids: CASTPQGGSGNTIYF.

This clone occurred once. The genes are TRBV5-1 and TRBJ2-1; 11 nucleotides line up with TRBD2. V was clipped by 3 bases and J by 1 base; unmatched bases: 12. Germline assignment: CDR1 SGHRS and CDR2 YFSETQ. This CDR3 spans 19 amino acids. In nucleotides, the CDR3 is TGCGCCAGCAGCTCTACCGCAGGACTAGCGGGTATTTCCTACAATGAGCAGTTCTTC. Translating gives CASSSTAGLAGISYNEQFF.

The sample holds one count of this clone. This chain joins TRBV7-8 and TRBJ1-1; D is possibly TRBD1 (5 bases). Per the germline V gene, CDR1 is SGHVS and CDR2 is FQNEAQ. Trimming cost V 6 bases and J 0 bases, with 14 bases left between them. This CDR3 has 15 amino acids. CDR3 DNA sequence: TGTGCCAGCAGTCTACAGGACAACATGAACACTGAAGCTTTCTTT. Protein product: CASSLQDNMNTEAFF.

J is TRBJ2-3 and V is TRBV11-2; D may match TRBD1 or TRBD2 (6 bases each). V lost 0 bases and J 4 bases, leaving 8 bases between the germline ends. The CDR3 runs 14 residues. Germline V gene lookup returns CDR1 SGHAT and CDR2 FQNNGV. The CDR3, as DNA: TGTGCCAGCAGCTTAGATCGGGGGCCAGATACGCAGTATTTT. It encodes CASSLDRGPDTQYF.

The chain joins TRBV5-6 to TRBJ1-1, with TRBD1 matching 8 bases. Per the germline V gene, CDR1 is SGHDT and CDR2 is YYEEEE. With 5 bases clipped from V and 2 bases from J, the junction kept 5 bases outside the gene matches. CDR3 length: 14 residues. The CDR3 DNA reads as TGTGCCAGCAGACGGACAGGGCGCAACACTGAAGCTTTCTTT. Translated: CASRRTGRNTEAFF.

This clone has just a few counts. The chain is built from TRBV7-8 and TRBJ2-3; D may be TRBD2 (6 bases). The CDR3 length is 15 residues. CDR1 SGHVS and CDR2 FQNEAQ come from the germline V gene. V was cut by 1 base and J by 2 bases, with 10 bases left in between. CDR3 in DNA: TGTGCCAGCAGCTTAGTAGGGACTTACACAGATACGCAGTATTTT. The encoded protein is CASSLVGTYTDTQYF.

The rearrangement links TRBV25-1 to TRBJ2-1; the D is unclear. V was shortened by 4 bases and J by 6 bases, with 10 bases between the two germline ends. This CDR3 spans 13 amino acids. Looked up from germline, CDR1 is MGHDK and CDR2 is SYGVNS. This CDR3 is CASSGELVNEQFF. The CDR3 coding sequence is TGTGCCAGCAGTGGAGAGCTAGTCAATGAGCAGTTCTTC.

The rearrangement joins TRBV7-7 to TRBJ1-5, with TRBD1 as a possible D gene (5 bases). Germline CDR1 and CDR2: SSHAT and FNYEAQ (reference sequence). CDR3 length: 13 residues. The V end lost 9 bases, the J end lost 9 bases, and 18 bases lay between the germline ends. The CDR3 loop is CARMGRGCRPQHF. The CDR3 DNA is TGTGCCAGGATGGGACGCGGCTGTAGGCCCCAGCATTTT.

This clone was picked up a small number of times. J is TRBJ1-5 and V is TRBV7-6; D call uncertain. The CDR3 is made up of 15 amino acids. The germline V gene encodes CDR1 SGHVS and CDR2 FNYEAQ. The V end lost 2 bases, the J end lost 4 bases, and 12 bases lay between the germline ends. The CDR3, as DNA: TGTGCCAGCAGCTTAACTTTAGGTGAGAATCAGCCCCAGCATTTT. Protein product: CASSLTLGENQPQHF. Full variable domain (outside the CDR3, taken from reference TRBV7-6 and TRBJ1-5): GAGVSQSPRYKVTKRGQDVALRCDPISGHVSLYWYRQALGQGPEFLTYFNYEAQQDKSGLPNDRFSAERPEGSISTLTIQRTEQRDSAMYRCASSLTLGENQPQHFGDGTRLSIL.

V gene TRBV6-5 combines with J gene TRBJ1-2; D perhaps matches TRBD1 (6 bases). Germline V lookup: CDR1 MNHEY, CDR2 SVGAGI. Deletions cut 1 base from V and 2 bases from J, with 8 bases between. The length of the CDR3 is 14 residues. DNA of the CDR3: TGTGCCAGCAGTTACTTACAGGGCAACTATGGCTACACCTTC. Translation: CASSYLQGNYGYTF.

This CDR3 is CASSQRDRPYEQYF. The CDR3 DNA reads as TGTGCCAGTAGTCAAAGGGACAGACCTTACGAGCAGTACTTC. V is TRBV19 and J is TRBJ2-7, with 7 bases aligning to TRBD1. The V segment lost 5 bases and the J segment 4 bases; nucleotides outside the gene matches: 8. Germline CDR1 LNHDA, CDR2 SQIVND (reference sequence). The CDR3 is 14 amino acids.

This clone occurred once. This chain joins TRBV4-2 and TRBJ2-6, with TRBD2 matching 9 bases. The V gene end was trimmed by 0 bases and the J gene end by 0 bases; junction bases not matched to a gene: 9. The CDR3 has 20 amino acids. Germline CDR1 and CDR2: LGHNA and YNFKEQ. Written as DNA, the CDR3 is TGTGCCAGCAGCCAAGAGAGGGTAGCGGGGGTTAGCTCTGGGGCCAACGTCCTGACTTTC. Protein sequence: CASSQERVAGVSSGANVLTF.

The gene calls are TRBV10-1 and TRBJ2-5, with 12 nucleotides matching TRBD2. Germline lookup yields CDR1 WNHNN and CDR2 SYGVQD (reference sequence). V was clipped by 0 bases and J by 9 bases; unmatched bases: 14. This CDR3 region has 18 residues. DNA for the CDR3: TGCGCCAGCAGTGAGTCGGCATTGACTAGCGGGGGCCGCGCGGCCCAGTACTTC. Its protein is CASSESALTSGGRAAQYF.

The chain is built from TRBV4-2 and TRBJ2-7; no reliable D call. In germline, CDR1 is LGHNA, CDR2 YNFKEQ. This CDR3 spans 13 amino acids. V lost 4 bases to trimming and J lost 6 bases, with 13 bases between them. For the CDR3, the DNA is TGTGCCAGCAGCCCTCCTAATCCCGGCGAGCAGTACTTC. This translates into CASSPPNPGEQYF.

The genes are TRBV9 and TRBJ1-3; D is unclear. Between the trimmed V and J ends, which lost 0 bases and 1 base, there was a span of 5 bases. CDR1 and CDR2 from the germline V gene are SGDLS and YYNGEE. This CDR3 is built from 14 residues. The DNA for the CDR3 is TGTGCCAGCAGCGTAGCCTCATCTGGAAACACCATATATTTT. It translates to CASSVASSGNTIYF. The variable domain in full, with the rest retrieved from reference TRBV9 and TRBJ1-3, is DSGVTQTPKHLITATGQRVTLRCSPRSGDLSVYWYQQSLDQGLQFLIQYYNGEERAKGNILERFSAQQFPDLHSELNLSSLELGDSALYFCASSVASSGNTIYFGEGSWLTVV.

The V gene is TRBV7-8, the J gene TRBJ2-1; D gene uncertain. Germline V gene lookup returns CDR1 SGHVS and CDR2 FQNEAQ. The V and J ends lost 3 bases and 7 bases respectively, with 10 bases between them. The CDR3 loop spans 13 amino acids. The CDR3 bases are TGTGCCAGCAGCTTGTTAGAAGTTAATGAGCAGTTCTTC. Translating gives CASSLLEVNEQFF.

This rearrangement joins TRBV6-1 to TRBJ1-1; tentative D call: TRBD1 (5 bases). The germline gives CDR1 MNHNS, CDR2 SASEGT. The germline V and J ends were trimmed by 10 bases and 9 bases, with 18 bases remaining between them. The CDR3 sequence is 12 residues long. The CDR3 DNA sequence: TGTGCCACAGCAGAAAGGGGTGCGCAAGCTTTCTTT. It yields the protein CATAERGAQAFF.

This clone was recorded a few times. V gene TRBV6-1 combines with J gene TRBJ2-1; the match to TRBD2 covers 9 bases. Germline V gene lookup returns CDR1 MNHNS and CDR2 SASEGT. The CDR3 extends over 14 amino acids. Trimming removed 5 bases from V and 4 bases from J; junction bases left unmatched: 3. CDR3 loop: CASSLAGRYNEQFF. CDR3 bases: TGTGCCAGCAGTCTAGCGGGGCGATACAATGAGCAGTTCTTC.

V and J are TRBV4-1 and TRBJ2-7; D is uncertain. CDR1 is MGHRA, CDR2 YSYEKL, per germline. The CDR3 contains 13 residues. V was pared by 0 bases and J by 6 bases, with 9 bases between. The DNA of the CDR3 is TGCGCCAGCAGCCAAGATGCCGGGCGCGAGCAGTACTTC. Protein sequence: CASSQDAGREQYF.

The genes are TRBV29-1 and TRBJ2-1; D not certain. V was pared by 1 base and J by 4 bases, with 8 bases between. CDR1 and CDR2 from the germline V gene are SQVTM and ANQGSEA. CDR3 length equals 13 residues. In DNA form, the CDR3 reads TGCAGCGTTGAAGGTGTTGGGTACAATGAGCAGTTCTTC. It codes for CSVEGVGYNEQFF.

The V call is TRBV20-1, the J call TRBJ2-3; D remains unclear. Germline assignment: CDR1 DFQATT and CDR2 SNEGSKA (reference sequence). Trimming stripped 0 bases from V and 5 bases from J, with 3 bases between. The CDR3 runs 11 residues. Written as DNA, the CDR3 is TGCAGTGCTAGAGATATAGATACGCAGTATTTT. It yields the protein CSARDIDTQYF.

The V gene is TRBV25-1, the J gene TRBJ2-6; D is uncertain. The germline CDR1 and CDR2 sequences are MGHDK and SYGVNS. Trimming took 10 bases from V and 0 from J, leaving 7 bases between them. This CDR3 region has 13 residues. CDR3 amino acids: CAISSSGANVLTF. The DNA of the CDR3 is TGTGCCATCTCGAGCTCTGGGGCCAACGTCCTGACTTTC. The variable domain in full, completed from reference TRBV25-1 and TRBJ2-6, reads EADIYQTPRYLVIGTGKKITLECSQTMGHDKMYWYQQDPGMELHLIHYSYGVNSTEKGDLSSESTVSRIRTEHFPLTLESARPSHTSQYLCAISSSGANVLTFGAGSRLTVL.